This T cell receptor beta chain was sequenced during a study of Graves' ophthalmopathy and Graves' hyperthyroidism. Study outcomes and limitations: Blood also contained most of the expanded thyroid clonotypes above 0.001 frequency.

CDR3 regions of TCR beta were amplified from RNA transcripts. The first-round RT-PCR employed HTBI primers together with the Qiagen OneStep RT-PCR kit. A multiplex PCR was then performed as the second round. TCRdb reprocessed the multiplex PCR reads via MiXCR and lists one record per CDR3 protein. This table holds almost 400,000 distinct CDR3 sequences, about 18% found once. This clonotype showed up many times. No antigen is known for it. The length of the CDR3 is 15 residues. Germline V gene lookup returns CDR1 MNHEY and CDR2 SMNVEV (reference sequence). Trimming stripped 6 bases from V and 10 bases from J, with 22 bases between.

The clonotype was recovered from a woman under 30 with Graves' ophthalmopathy. Material for sequencing was peripheral blood. V usage is TRBV27 and J usage is TRBJ1-5; D perhaps matches TRBD1 (5 bases). The CDR3 DNA reads TGTGCCAGCAGCGACTCGACAGTGGGATGGGAACCCCAGCATTTT. Protein product: CASSDSTVGWEPQHF.